The present T cell receptor beta chain was sequenced within a study of blood T cell repertoires in COVID-19. Study in general: Both acute and convalescent COVID-19 samples were obtained from the United States, Italy and Spain. Sample material is recorded as cDNA or gDNA derived from T cells, B-cell-depleted T cells, or PBMCs.

The assay was immunoSEQ multiplex PCR, and TCRdb's table has in-frame clones only and misses some. Of more than 95,000 clones in the sample, about 82% were seen once. Germline CDR1 reads LGHNA; CDR2 reads YNFKEQ. The ends were cut back, 4 bases at V and 0 bases at J, with 13 bases in the middle. The CDR3 is 16 residues long. The genes are TRBV4-2 and TRBJ1-3, with D maybe TRBD1 (5 bases). Sequences were obtained from peripheral blood. The receptor's source is a woman aged 55-70 years in a cohort sampled during active or convalescent COVID-19. CDR3 loop: CASSPTQGLSGNTIYF. In nucleotides, the CDR3 is TGTGCCAGCAGCCCAACCCAGGGCCTCTCTGGAAACACCATATATTTT.